The 26 T cell receptor beta chains given below trace back to one sample, sequenced in a study of blood T cell repertoires in COVID-19. The protocol was immunoSEQ multiplex PCR, while the TCRdb copy is restricted to in-frame clones and leaves out a portion. Among roughly 30,000 clones listed, about 94% were seen once. The sequenced sample consisted of peripheral blood. The receptor set was obtained from a human donor in a cohort sampled during active COVID-19.

The gene calls are TRBV5-4 and TRBJ2-2; 9 bases are shared with TRBD1. The germline V gene encodes CDR1 SGHNT and CDR2 YYREEE (reference sequence). The CDR3 loop spans 17 amino acids. V was pared by 3 bases and J by 4 bases, with 10 bases of the junction left unmatched. This CDR3 is CASSSKTGGDSTGELFF. The CDR3 DNA reads as TGTGCCAGCAGCTCGAAAACAGGGGGCGACAGCACCGGGGAGCTGTTTTTT.

The CDR3 loop is CASSLWGQGDHEQYF. The CDR3, as DNA: TGTGCCAGCAGCCTCTGGGGACAGGGGGACCACGAGCAGTACTTC. The rearrangement uses TRBV7-8 and TRBJ2-7, with 11 bases identical to TRBD1. CDR1 and CDR2 (germline): SGHVS, FQNEAQ. The CDR3 has 15 amino acids. V was pared by 5 bases and J by 5 bases, with 8 bases of the junction left unmatched.

V gene TRBV5-1 combines with J gene TRBJ2-1, with 12 bases identical to TRBD2. Germline V lookup: CDR1 SGHRS, CDR2 YFSETQ. CDR3 length equals 19 residues. V was clipped by 0 bases and J by 4 bases; unmatched bases: 11. CDR3 loop: CASSLGPASGGALYNEQFF. In DNA, the CDR3 is TGCGCCAGCAGCTTGGGCCCTGCTAGCGGGGGGGCTTTGTACAATGAGCAGTTCTTC.

A few counts support this clone. The rearrangement uses TRBV6-5 and TRBJ2-3; D gene uncertain. Germline CDR1 and CDR2: MNHEY and SVGAGI. This CDR3 contains 12 residues. The V gene lost 4 bases and the J gene lost 4 bases, with 6 bases spanning the gap. This CDR3 reads CASSLPADTQYF. CDR3 sequence (DNA): TGTGCCAGCAGTTTACCGGCAGATACGCAGTATTTT.

The chain employs TRBV6-5 and TRBJ2-1, with 9 nucleotides matching TRBD2. The junction had 2 bases not matched to a gene; V was cut back by 2 bases and J by 0 bases. Germline CDR1 MNHEY, CDR2 SVGAGI. This CDR3 is built from 16 residues. Here the CDR3 reads CASSYVAGASYNEQFF. The CDR3 region has the DNA TGTGCCAGCAGTTACGTAGCGGGAGCCTCCTACAATGAGCAGTTCTTC.

The rearrangement links TRBV19 to TRBJ2-7; TRBD1 matches at 7 bases. V trimming: 7 bases; J trimming: 5 bases; junction bases outside the gene matches: 11. There are 14 residues in the CDR3. Germline lookup yields CDR1 LNHDA and CDR2 SQIVND (reference sequence). CDR3 DNA sequence: TGTGCCAGTACACCAGAAGACAGGGTAAACGAGCAGTACTTC. Residues: CASTPEDRVNEQYF. Filled out from reference TRBV19 and TRBJ2-7, the complete variable domain reads DGGITQSPKYLFRKEGQNVTLSCEQNLNHDAMYWYRQDPGQGLRLIYYSQIVNDFQKGDIAEGYSVSREKKESFPLTVTSAQKNPTAFYLCASTPEDRVNEQYFGPGTRLTVT.

This chain connects TRBV19 to TRBJ1-6, with D hard to call. CDR1 and CDR2 (germline): LNHDA, SQIVND (reference sequence). The CDR3 is made up of 14 amino acids. The V end lost 3 bases, the J end lost 4 bases, and 7 bases lay between the germline ends. CDR3 sequence: CASSIAGYNSPLHF. The CDR3 DNA reads TGTGCCAGTAGTATCGCCGGTTATAATTCACCCCTCCACTTT. The full variable domain, rest sourced from reference TRBV19 and TRBJ1-6, is DGGITQSPKYLFRKEGQNVTLSCEQNLNHDAMYWYRQDPGQGLRLIYYSQIVNDFQKGDIAEGYSVSREKKESFPLTVTSAQKNPTAFYLCASSIAGYNSPLHFGNGTRLTVT.

This clone was detected only once. The rearrangement uses TRBV7-7 and TRBJ2-5; 7 bases line up with TRBD2. The junction had 8 bases not matched to a gene; V was cut back by 5 bases and J by 2 bases. In germline, CDR1 is SSHAT, CDR2 FNYEAQ (reference sequence). The CDR3 contains 15 residues. In DNA form, the CDR3 reads TGTGCCAGCAGCCGAGCGAGCGGGGAGCAAGAGACCCAGTACTTC. It is translated as CASSRASGEQETQYF.

The gene calls are TRBV7-9 and TRBJ2-3; D is uncertain. V gave up 1 base and J gave up 4 bases, with 15 bases separating them. Germline assignment: CDR1 SEHNR and CDR2 FQNEAQ (reference sequence). This CDR3 is 16 amino acids long. The CDR3 loop is CASSLDWRSPPDTQYF. The CDR3 bases are TGTGCCAGCAGCTTAGACTGGCGGAGTCCCCCAGATACGCAGTATTTT.

The chain uses TRBV11-2 and TRBJ2-5, with 7 bases aligning to TRBD2. Per the germline V gene, CDR1 is SGHAT and CDR2 is FQNNGV. The CDR3 length is 16 residues. After removal of 2 bases from V and 5 bases from J, the junction contained 11 bases not matched to a gene. The CDR3 DNA reads TGTGCCAGCAGCTTAATGGTTCAGTCGGGGGGTGAGACCCAGTACTTC. Translating gives CASSLMVQSGGETQYF.

The chain recombines TRBV18 with TRBJ1-2, with D uncertain. Germline V CDR1 and CDR2: KGHSH, LQKENI. Trimming took 0 bases from V and 5 from J, leaving 7 bases between them. CDR3 length: 13 residues. CDR3 protein: CASSPPSVYGYTF. The CDR3 DNA reads as TGTGCCAGCTCACCACCGTCAGTTTATGGCTACACCTTC.

This clone was counted between two and nine times. The chain links TRBV7-9 to TRBJ2-7, with 7 bases fitting TRBD2. Trimming removed 6 bases from V and 5 bases from J; junction bases left unmatched: 10. The CDR3 is 14 amino acids. Germline V gene lookup returns CDR1 SEHNR and CDR2 FQNEAQ (reference sequence). CDR3 bases: TGTGCCAGCAGTCTCGGACTAGGAGGCCACGAGCAGTACTTC. Its translation is CASSLGLGGHEQYF.

The V and J genes are TRBV4-1 and TRBJ2-1; a weak D match, TRBD2 (5 bases). The CDR3 contains 17 residues. V was trimmed by 0 bases and J by 6 bases, leaving 18 bases between them. In germline, CDR1 is MGHRA, CDR2 YSYEKL. The CDR3 DNA is TGCGCCAGCAGCCAAGAGGCTTGGCTAGCCGTTTTCAATGAGCAGTTCTTC. It is translated as CASSQEAWLAVFNEQFF.

The chain recombines TRBV9 with TRBJ1-3, with D possibly being TRBD1 (6 bases). This CDR3 has 15 amino acids. Germline CDR1 is SGDLS and CDR2 is YYNGEE. Trimming removed 1 base at V and 3 bases at J, with 11 bases between. CDR3 DNA sequence: TGTGCCAGCAGCGTAACTACAGGGATTGGAAACACCATATATTTT. Amino acid sequence: CASSVTTGIGNTIYF.

The chain joins TRBV3-1 (or the pseudogene TRBV3-2) to TRBJ1-5; possible D gene TRBD1, 6 bases. The CDR3 has 16 residues. V was cut by 1 base and J by 1 base, with 11 bases left in between. Germline V gene data show CDR1 as LGHDT and CDR2 as YNNKEL (reference sequence). For the CDR3, the DNA is TGTGCCAGCAGCCAAGTAGGGGGTAGGAGCAATCAGCCCCAGCATTTT. It codes for CASSQVGGRSNQPQHF.

The J gene is TRBJ2-3, the V gene TRBV28; D uncertain. This CDR3 spans 14 amino acids. Deletions cut 2 bases from V and 2 bases from J, with 8 bases between. Looked up from germline, CDR1 is MDHEN and CDR2 is SYDVKM. In DNA form, the CDR3 reads TGTGCCAGCAGTTTAAACAGAGACACAGATACGCAGTATTTT. It yields the protein CASSLNRDTDTQYF.

The chain uses TRBV7-6 and TRBJ2-7, with 9 bases identical to TRBD2. V lost 1 base and J lost 3; bases outside the gene matches: 7. The CDR3 spans 16 residues. The germline V gene encodes CDR1 SGHVS and CDR2 FNYEAQ. CDR3 residues: CASSLGVGGRDYEQYF. In DNA form, the CDR3 reads TGTGCCAGCAGCTTAGGTGTCGGCGGGAGGGACTACGAGCAGTACTTC.

V is TRBV6-5 and J is TRBJ2-1; D not resolved. CDR1 and CDR2 from the germline V gene are MNHEY and SVGAGI. The V end lost 6 bases, the J end lost 8 bases, and 17 bases lay between the germline ends. The CDR3 has 14 residues. The CDR3: CASSSQILGDEQFF. CDR3 DNA sequence: TGTGCCAGCAGCTCACAGATCCTGGGCGATGAGCAGTTCTTC.

The V call is TRBV2, the J call TRBJ2-7; 9 bases map to TRBD1. Per the germline V gene, CDR1 is SNHLY and CDR2 is FYNNEI. This CDR3 comprises 13 residues. V lost 7 bases, J lost 6 bases, and 7 bases stayed unmatched. The CDR3 is CASIRDREAEQYF. The CDR3 DNA reads TGTGCCAGCATCCGGGACAGGGAGGCCGAGCAGTACTTC.

The chain joins TRBV28 to TRBJ2-1; perhaps TRBD1 as D (5 bases). From germline, CDR1 is MDHEN and CDR2 SYDVKM. The CDR3 spans 12 residues. V dropped 3 bases and J dropped 11 bases, with 11 bases sitting between them. The CDR3 loop is CASSFSTGQQFF. CDR3 DNA sequence: TGTGCCAGCAGTTTTAGTACAGGACAGCAGTTCTTC. The entire variable domain, with the rest obtained from reference TRBV28 and TRBJ2-1, is as follows: DVKVTQSSRYLVKRTGEKVFLECVQDMDHENMFWYRQDPGLGLRLIYFSYDVKMKEKGDIPEGYSVSREKKERFSLILESASTNQTSMYLCASSFSTGQQFFGPGTRLTVL.

The gene calls are TRBV12-3 or TRBV12-4 and TRBJ1-1; possibly TRBD1 for D (5 bases). The CDR3 consists of 12 residues. V lost 6 bases and J 6 bases, leaving 11 bases between the germline ends. The CDR3 nucleotides read TGTGCCAGCAGAGGACATACTGCTGAAGCTTTCTTT. Its protein product is CASRGHTAEAFF.

The chain couples TRBV7-3 to TRBJ2-3; tentative D call: TRBD2 (5 bases). The V gene's germline CDR1 is SGHTA and CDR2 FQGTGA. The CDR3 consists of 13 residues. V was clipped by 7 bases and J by 4 bases, with 12 bases between them. The CDR3 coding sequence is TGTGCCAGCACCGAGCCAGCGGCAGATACGCAGTATTTT. Translated: CASTEPAADTQYF. Complete variable domain (other parts from reference TRBV7-3 and TRBJ2-3): GAGVSQTPSNKVTEKGKYVELRCDPISGHTALYWYRQSLGQGPEFLIYFQGTGAADDSGLPNDRFFAVRPEGSVSTLKIQRTERGDSAVYLCASTEPAADTQYFGPGTRLTVL.

The genes are TRBV4-1 and TRBJ2-2; 10 bases agree with TRBD2. The germline CDR1 and CDR2 sequences are MGHRA and YSYEKL. The CDR3 has 16 residues. V was clipped by 7 bases and J by 0 bases; unmatched bases: 5. The CDR3 sequence: CASTRAGGPNTGELFF. CDR3 DNA: TGCGCCAGCACCCGAGCGGGGGGGCCGAACACCGGGGAGCTGTTTTTT.

The chain is built from TRBV4-2 and TRBJ2-7; weak D call: TRBD1 (6 bases). The CDR3 spans 18 residues. The V gene lost 0 bases and the J gene lost 0 bases, with 18 bases spanning the gap. Germline CDR1 is LGHNA and CDR2 is YNFKEQ. This chain's CDR3 is CASSQEPGHKESSYEQYF. The CDR3 bases are TGTGCCAGCAGCCAAGAGCCGGGACACAAGGAGAGCTCCTACGAGCAGTACTTC.

CDR3: CASAPGGVEGYTF. DNA for the CDR3: TGTGCCAGCGCCCCGGGGGGAGTGGAAGGCTACACCTTC. The chain uses TRBV12-3 or TRBV12-4 and TRBJ1-2; maybe TRBD1 (5 bases). V was shortened by 8 bases and J by 8 bases, with 18 bases between the two germline ends. The CDR3 has 13 residues.

CDR3 protein: CASRRIGGNQPQHF. The CDR3 coding sequence is TGTGCCAGCAGGCGGATAGGAGGCAATCAGCCCCAGCATTTT. The gene calls are TRBV27 and TRBJ1-5; no clear D gene. The CDR3 totals 14 residues. Trimming stripped 6 bases from V and 2 bases from J, with 11 bases between. Germline V gene data show CDR1 as MNHEY and CDR2 as SMNVEV (reference sequence).